One and the same sample provided the 5 T cell receptor beta chains below, sequenced in a study of TIL therapy for anti-PD-1-resistant metastatic lung cancer. The libraries were made with immunoSEQ v3. The assay was immunoSEQ multiplex PCR, and TCRdb's table has in-frame clones only and misses some. The table has approximately 87,000 clones, 50% to 70% seen once. Time point specified: pre-treatment sample, taken before nivolumab and TIL therapy. Pleural nodules or supraclavicular lymph nodes made up most of the excised metastases sampled. The material was tumor tissue, obtained at baseline. All receptors derive from a person aged 25-79 years with non-small cell lung cancer.

The chain links TRBV24-1 to TRBJ2-5, with D uncertain. Germline V lookup: CDR1 KGHDR, CDR2 SFDVKD. Between the trimmed V and J ends, which lost 4 bases and 3 bases, there was a span of 14 bases. This CDR3 has 15 residues. CDR3 coding DNA: TGTGCCACCAGTGACAGCGCGGATCCCAAAGAGACCCAGTACTTC. Protein sequence: CATSDSADPKETQYF.

Concerning this clone itself: Other DNA variants within this sample encode the same CDR3. This sequence joins TRBV9 and TRBJ2-5; D not certain. CDR1 is SGDLS, CDR2 YYNGEE, per germline. Trimming took off 0 bases at V and 2 bases at J, with 5 bases between the two ends. The CDR3 is 13 amino acids. CDR3 in DNA: TGTGCCAGCAGCGTAGGGCTACAAGAGACCCAGTACTTC. This codes for CASSVGLQETQYF.

The CDR3 DNA sequence: TGTGCCAGCAGCTTAGGGGGACAGGGGACGGAGACCCAGTACTTC. Translation gives CASSLGGQGTETQYF. The chain is built from TRBV7-3 and TRBJ2-5, with 10 bases fitting TRBD1. Germline CDR1 and CDR2: SGHTA and FQGTGA. This CDR3 is 15 amino acids long. V was clipped by 2 bases and J by 5 bases; unmatched bases: 5.

The chain has TRBV6-6 and TRBJ1-3; the D is unclear. CDR3 size: 16 residues. The germline V gene has CDR1 MNHNY and CDR2 SVGAGI (reference sequence). V was clipped by 7 bases and J by 1 base, with 17 bases between them. The CDR3 protein is CASNDQNGHSGNTIYF. The CDR3 nucleotides read TGTGCCAGCAACGACCAAAACGGGCATTCTGGAAACACCATATATTTT.

This chain links TRBV4-3 with TRBJ2-4; no definite D call. Germline loops: CDR1 LGHNA, CDR2 YSLEER. The CDR3 has 17 amino acids. With 3 bases removed from V and 0 bases from J, the gap between germline ends came to 15 bases. CDR3 bases: TGCGCCAGCAGCCAGGATTTTTACGACTCAGCCAAAAACATTCAGTACTTC. It specifies CASSQDFYDSAKNIQYF.